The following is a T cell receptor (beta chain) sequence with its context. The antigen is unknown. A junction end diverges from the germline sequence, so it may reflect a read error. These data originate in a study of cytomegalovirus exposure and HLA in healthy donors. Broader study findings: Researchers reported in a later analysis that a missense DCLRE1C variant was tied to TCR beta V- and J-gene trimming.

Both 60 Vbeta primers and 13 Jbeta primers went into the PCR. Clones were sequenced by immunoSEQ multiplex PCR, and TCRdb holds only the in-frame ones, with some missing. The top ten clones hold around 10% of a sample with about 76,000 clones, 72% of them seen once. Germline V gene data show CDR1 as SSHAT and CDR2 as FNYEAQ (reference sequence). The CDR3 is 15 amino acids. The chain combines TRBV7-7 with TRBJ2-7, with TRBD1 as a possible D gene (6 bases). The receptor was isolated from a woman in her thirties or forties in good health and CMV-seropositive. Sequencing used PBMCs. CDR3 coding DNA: TGTGCTAGCAGCCTAGGACAGTCCCCATCCTACGAGCAGTACTTC. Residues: CASSLGQSPSYEQYF.